One and the same sample provided the 10 T cell receptor beta chains below, sequenced in a study of T-cell memory formation after mild COVID-19. TCRdb reprocessed the 5' RACE reads with MiXCR, giving one entry per CDR3 protein. The sample has approximately 50,000 distinct CDR3 sequences, approximately 12% seen once. Sequencing was performed on PBMCs or a T cell subset sorted from them (not recorded which). The receptors here all came from a man aged 18 to 29 who had mild COVID-19 (a few samples of this study predate the infection). Cell type and time point are not known.

This chain joins TRBV28 and TRBJ1-5, with TRBD1 matching 7 bases. The junction had 9 bases not matched to a gene; V was cut back by 8 bases and J by 2 bases. The germline gives CDR1 MDHEN, CDR2 SYDVKM. The CDR3 is 15 amino acids. CDR3 coding DNA: TGTGCCAGCTACGACAGGGTCGCCGGCAATCAGCCCCAGCATTTT. Amino acids: CASYDRVAGNQPQHF.

This chain joins TRBV5-1 and TRBJ2-1; 8 bases align to TRBD2. Germline loops: CDR1 SGHRS, CDR2 YFSETQ. The J segment lost 6 bases and the V segment lost 5 bases, leaving 10 bases of the junction unmatched. This CDR3 spans 15 amino acids. The CDR3 reads CASRSRGESLNEQFF. Written as DNA, the CDR3 is TGCGCCAGCAGATCGCGGGGGGAGAGTCTCAATGAGCAGTTCTTC.

The chain joins TRBV14 to TRBJ2-7; TRBD2 is a possible D gene (6 bases). The germline V gene has CDR1 SGHDN and CDR2 FVKESK. CDR3 size: 13 residues. V was trimmed by 1 base and J by 4 bases, leaving 8 bases between them. This chain's CDR3 is CASSQAGAYEQYF. CDR3 coding DNA: TGTGCCAGCAGCCAAGCGGGAGCTTACGAGCAGTACTTC.

This clonotype was recorded many times. The chain links TRBV7-2 to TRBJ2-3; 8 nucleotides line up with TRBD2. Germline lookup yields CDR1 SGHTA and CDR2 FQGNSA. The CDR3 is made up of 16 amino acids. The ends lost 3 bases at V and 2 bases at J; junction bases unmatched: 7. CDR3 DNA sequence: TGTGCCAGCAGCTTGTCAGCGGGGGCTTACACAGATACGCAGTATTTT. Translating gives CASSLSAGAYTDTQYF.

The chain uses TRBV18 and TRBJ2-7; TRBD1 matches 11 bases. Germline trimming cut 1 base from V and 2 bases from J; bases unmatched to any gene: 7. The CDR3 length is 17 residues. Germline CDR1 and CDR2: KGHSH and LQKENI. Here the CDR3 reads CASSPRPPGQGAYEQYF. CDR3 DNA sequence: TGTGCCAGCTCACCACGTCCCCCGGGACAGGGGGCCTACGAGCAGTACTTC.

The chain uses TRBV29-1 and TRBJ1-4; TRBD1 might be the D (6 bases). The CDR3 contains 12 residues. From germline, CDR1 is SQVTM and CDR2 ANQGSEA. V was trimmed by 7 bases and J by 0 bases, leaving 6 bases between them. The CDR3 bases are TGCAGCGCAGGGGCAACTAATGAAAAACTGTTTTTT. It encodes CSAGATNEKLFF.

The chain links TRBV4-1 to TRBJ2-1; 10 bases align to TRBD1. The germline gives CDR1 MGHRA, CDR2 YSYEKL. CDR3 length equals 16 residues. Trimming cost V 4 bases and J 5 bases; bases outside gene matches: 8. This CDR3 reads CASSRRGTGADNEQFF. The CDR3, as DNA: TGCGCCAGCAGCCGAAGAGGGACAGGGGCGGACAATGAGCAGTTCTTC.

V gene TRBV15 combines with J gene TRBJ2-7; D unresolved. CDR1 LNHNV and CDR2 YYDKDF come from the germline V gene (reference sequence). Deletions cut 0 bases from V and 3 bases from J, with 3 bases between. The CDR3 extends over 12 amino acids. CDR3 nucleotide sequence: TGTGCCACCAGCAGAGATCGCTACGAGCAGTACTTC. Translation gives CATSRDRYEQYF. The entire variable domain, with the rest obtained from reference TRBV15 and TRBJ2-7, is as follows: DAMVIQNPRYQVTQFGKPVTLSCSQTLNHNVMYWYQQKSSQAPKLLFHYYDKDFNNEADTPDNFQSRRPNTSFCFLDIRSPGLGDTAMYLCATSRDRYEQYFGPGTRLTVT.

In this sample, this clonotype turned up many times. The chain is built from TRBV4-3 and TRBJ2-1; 8 nucleotides agree with TRBD2. CDR1 and CDR2 (germline): LGHNA, YSLEER. CDR3 length: 18 amino acids. V was clipped by 0 bases and J by 7 bases; unmatched bases: 14. The CDR3 coding sequence is TGCGCCAGCAGCCAAGATAGTTCACGGGGACTAGGCCATAATGAGCAGTTCTTC. Translation gives CASSQDSSRGLGHNEQFF.

This clonotype was recorded many times. The V gene is TRBV25-1, the J gene TRBJ1-4; D gene ambiguous. The germline CDR1 and CDR2 sequences are MGHDK and SYGVNS. The CDR3 is made up of 14 amino acids. Trimming pared 1 base from V and 8 bases from J, leaving 11 bases between. The CDR3 here is CASSESKGGEKLFF. The DNA of the CDR3 is TGTGCCAGCAGTGAATCAAAGGGAGGGGAAAAACTGTTTTTT. The full variable domain, in which reference TRBV25-1 and TRBJ1-4 provide the parts outside the CDR3, is EADIYQTPRYLVIGTGKKITLECSQTMGHDKMYWYQQDPGMELHLIHYSYGVNSTEKGDLSSESTVSRIRTEHFPLTLESARPSHTSQYLCASSESKGGEKLFFGSGTQLSVL.